Here is one T cell receptor (beta chain) with its context. The data derive from a study of blood T cell repertoires in COVID-19. At the level of the study: Spain, Italy and the United States supplied samples that represented acute and convalescent COVID-19. The analysed material was cDNA or gDNA that came from T cells, B-cell-depleted T cells, or PBMCs.

CDR3 length: 13 amino acids. V lost 3 bases to trimming and J lost 7 bases; unmatched junction nucleotides: 4. Per the original data handling: Amplification with reference gene primers provided the estimates of nucleated cell counts. Assay used: immunoSEQ multiplex PCR; TCRdb lists only in-frame clones, some missing. The DNA gave D and trimming, while V, J and clone size come from that table. This sample has 250,000 to 300,000 clones, with around 90% found just once. V and J are TRBV12-3 or TRBV12-4 and TRBJ1-2; 8 nucleotides line up with TRBD1. Material: peripheral blood. The receptor was isolated from a woman in her fifties or sixties who had recovered from COVID-19. The CDR3 DNA follows: TGTGCCAGCAGTTTGGGAACAGGGGGTGGCTACACCTTC. Translated, it gives CASSLGTGGGYTF.